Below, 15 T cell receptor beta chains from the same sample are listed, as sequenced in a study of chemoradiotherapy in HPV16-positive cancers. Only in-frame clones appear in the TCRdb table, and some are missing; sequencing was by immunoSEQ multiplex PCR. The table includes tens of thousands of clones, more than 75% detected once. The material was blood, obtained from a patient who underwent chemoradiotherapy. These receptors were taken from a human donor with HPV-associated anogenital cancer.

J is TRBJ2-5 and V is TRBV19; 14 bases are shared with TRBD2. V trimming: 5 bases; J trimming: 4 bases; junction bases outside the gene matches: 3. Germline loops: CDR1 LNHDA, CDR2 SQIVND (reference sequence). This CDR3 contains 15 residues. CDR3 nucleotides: TGTGCCAGTAGTTCGGGACTAGCGGGAGTAGAGACCCAGTACTTC. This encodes CASSSGLAGVETQYF. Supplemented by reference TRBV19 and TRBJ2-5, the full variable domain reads DGGITQSPKYLFRKEGQNVTLSCEQNLNHDAMYWYRQDPGQGLRLIYYSQIVNDFQKGDIAEGYSVSREKKESFPLTVTSAQKNPTAFYLCASSSGLAGVETQYFGPGTRLLVL.

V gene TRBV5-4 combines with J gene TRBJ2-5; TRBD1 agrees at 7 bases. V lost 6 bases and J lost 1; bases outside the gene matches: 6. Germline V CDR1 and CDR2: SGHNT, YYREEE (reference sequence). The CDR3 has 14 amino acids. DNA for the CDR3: TGTGCCAGCACCCTACAGGGGCCCCAAGAGACCCAGTACTTC. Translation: CASTLQGPQETQYF.

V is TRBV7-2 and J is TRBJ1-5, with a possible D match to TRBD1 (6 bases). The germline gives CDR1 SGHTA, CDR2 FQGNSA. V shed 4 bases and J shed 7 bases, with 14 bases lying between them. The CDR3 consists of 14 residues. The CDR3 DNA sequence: TGTGCCAGCAGCTCGTACCAGGGGAACCAGCCCCAGCATTTT. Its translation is CASSSYQGNQPQHF.

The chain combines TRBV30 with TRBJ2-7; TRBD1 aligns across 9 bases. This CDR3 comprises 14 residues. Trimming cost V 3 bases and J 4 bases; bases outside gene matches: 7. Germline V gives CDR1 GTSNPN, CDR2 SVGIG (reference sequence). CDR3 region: CAWRGGTGIYEQYF. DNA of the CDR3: TGTGCCTGGAGAGGAGGGACAGGGATATACGAGCAGTACTTC.

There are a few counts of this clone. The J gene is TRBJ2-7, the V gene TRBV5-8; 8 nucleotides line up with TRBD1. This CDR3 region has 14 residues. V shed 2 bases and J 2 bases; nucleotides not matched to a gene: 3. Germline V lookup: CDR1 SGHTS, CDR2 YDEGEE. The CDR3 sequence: CASSFGQGPYEQYF. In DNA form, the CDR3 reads TGTGCCAGCAGCTTTGGACAGGGACCCTACGAGCAGTACTTC.

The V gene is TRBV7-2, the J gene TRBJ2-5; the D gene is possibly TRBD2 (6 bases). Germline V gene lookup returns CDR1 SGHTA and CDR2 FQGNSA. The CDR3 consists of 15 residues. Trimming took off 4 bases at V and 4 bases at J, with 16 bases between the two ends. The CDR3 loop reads CASSSKKMGGETQYF. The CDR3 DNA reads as TGTGCCAGCAGCTCGAAGAAAATGGGGGGAGAGACCCAGTACTTC.

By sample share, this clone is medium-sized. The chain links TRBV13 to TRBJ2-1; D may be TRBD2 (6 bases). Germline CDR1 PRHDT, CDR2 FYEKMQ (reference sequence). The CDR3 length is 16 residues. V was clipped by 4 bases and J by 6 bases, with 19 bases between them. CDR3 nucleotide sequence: TGTGCCAGCAGCTCACTCGGGAGTCGGGTCTCCAATGAGCAGTTCTTC. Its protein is CASSSLGSRVSNEQFF.

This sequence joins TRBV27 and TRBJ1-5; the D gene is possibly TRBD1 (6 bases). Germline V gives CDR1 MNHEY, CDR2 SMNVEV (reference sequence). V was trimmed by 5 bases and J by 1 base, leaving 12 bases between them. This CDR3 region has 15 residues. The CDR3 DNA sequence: TGTGCCAGCAGTCTACGACAGGCCAGCAATCAGCCCCAGCATTTT. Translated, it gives CASSLRQASNQPQHF.

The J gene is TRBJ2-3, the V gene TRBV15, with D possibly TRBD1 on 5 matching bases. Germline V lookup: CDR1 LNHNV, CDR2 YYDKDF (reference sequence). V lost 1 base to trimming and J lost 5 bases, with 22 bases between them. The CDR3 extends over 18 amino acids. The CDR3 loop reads CATSRGRTWLDSIDTQYF. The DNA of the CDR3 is TGTGCCACCAGCAGAGGTCGAACTTGGCTAGACAGTATAGATACGCAGTATTTT. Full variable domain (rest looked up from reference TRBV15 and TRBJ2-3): DAMVIQNPRYQVTQFGKPVTLSCSQTLNHNVMYWYQQKSSQAPKLLFHYYDKDFNNEADTPDNFQSRRPNTSFCFLDIRSPGLGDTAMYLCATSRGRTWLDSIDTQYFGPGTRLTVL.

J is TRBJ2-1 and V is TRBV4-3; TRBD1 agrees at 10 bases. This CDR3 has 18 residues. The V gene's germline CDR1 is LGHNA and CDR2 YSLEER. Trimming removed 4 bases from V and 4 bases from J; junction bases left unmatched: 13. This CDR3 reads CASSLDNTGTGVYNEQFF. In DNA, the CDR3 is TGCGCCAGCAGCCTAGATAATACCGGGACAGGGGTTTACAATGAGCAGTTCTTC.

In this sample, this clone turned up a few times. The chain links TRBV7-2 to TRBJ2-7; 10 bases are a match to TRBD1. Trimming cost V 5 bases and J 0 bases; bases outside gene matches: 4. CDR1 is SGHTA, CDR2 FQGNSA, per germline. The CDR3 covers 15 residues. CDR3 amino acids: CASSGRTGGSYEQYF. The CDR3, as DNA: TGTGCCAGCAGCGGTCGGACAGGGGGCTCCTACGAGCAGTACTTC.

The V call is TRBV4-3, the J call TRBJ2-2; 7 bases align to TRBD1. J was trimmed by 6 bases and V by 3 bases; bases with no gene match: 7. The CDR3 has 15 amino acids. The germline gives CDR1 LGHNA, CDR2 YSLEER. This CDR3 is CASSQRDSRSGELFF. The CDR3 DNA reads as TGCGCCAGCAGCCAGAGGGACAGCCGGTCCGGGGAGCTGTTTTTT.

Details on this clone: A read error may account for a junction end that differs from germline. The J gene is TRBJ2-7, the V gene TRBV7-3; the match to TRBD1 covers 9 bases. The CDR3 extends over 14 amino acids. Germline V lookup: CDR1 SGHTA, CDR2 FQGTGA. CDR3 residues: CASSLTTGGYEQYF. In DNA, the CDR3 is TGTGCCAGCAGCCTAACGACAGGGGGCTACGAGCAGTACTTC.

The CDR3 is CASSPRGDRETQYF. The DNA of the CDR3 is TGTGCCAGCAGTCCCCGCGGGGACCGAGAGACCCAGTACTTC. The chain has TRBV27 and TRBJ2-5; tentative D call: TRBD2 (6 bases). The CDR3 is 14 amino acids. Germline V gene data show CDR1 as MNHEY and CDR2 as SMNVEV (reference sequence). Trimming took 5 bases from V and 4 from J, leaving 14 bases between them.

DNA of the CDR3: TGTGCCAGCAGCTCCGGGTTAGCGGCAAGCTCCTACAATGAGCAGTTCTTC. Protein sequence: CASSSGLAASSYNEQFF. The rearrangement joins TRBV7-9 to TRBJ2-1; D perhaps matches TRBD2 (6 bases). This CDR3 is built from 17 residues. V lost 4 bases, J lost 0 bases, and 16 bases lay in between. The germline V gene has CDR1 SEHNR and CDR2 FQNEAQ (reference sequence).